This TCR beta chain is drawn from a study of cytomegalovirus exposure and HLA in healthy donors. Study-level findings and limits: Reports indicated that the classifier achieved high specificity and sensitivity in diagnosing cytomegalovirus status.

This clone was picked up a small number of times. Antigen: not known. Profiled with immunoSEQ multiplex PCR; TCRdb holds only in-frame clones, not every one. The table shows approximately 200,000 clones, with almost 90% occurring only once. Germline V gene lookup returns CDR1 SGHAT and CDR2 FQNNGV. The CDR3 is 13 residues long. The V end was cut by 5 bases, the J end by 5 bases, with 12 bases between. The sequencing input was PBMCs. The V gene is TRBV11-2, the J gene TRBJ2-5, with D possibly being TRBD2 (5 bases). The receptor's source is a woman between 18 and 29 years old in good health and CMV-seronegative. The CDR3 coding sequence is TGTGCCAGCAGCAGGGAGTTGCGGGAGACCCAGTACTTC. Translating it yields CASSRELRETQYF. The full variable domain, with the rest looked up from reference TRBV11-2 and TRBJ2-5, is EAGVAQSPRYKIIEKRQSVAFWCNPISGHATLYWYQQILGQGPKLLIQFQNNGVVDDSQLPKDRFSAERLKGVDSTLKIQPAKLEDSAVYLCASSRELRETQYFGPGTRLLVL.